The present TCR beta chain was sequenced within a study of T cell responses to AZD1222 COVID-19 vaccine. Overall study: It was second doses at about 4 or about 12 weeks that were pooled.

Concerning this clone: Its antigen is as yet unknown.

Study outcomes and limitations: CD4 TCRs covered the whole spike, strongest at regions 160-218 and 743-854. Spike-specific TCR breadth and depth both grew after two AZD1222 doses.

TCRdb's copy holds only in-frame clones and misses some; the assay was immunoSEQ multiplex PCR. The sample comprises some 110,000 clones, around 89% of which are singletons, and roughly 4.2% rests with the top ten. This CDR3 is built from 15 residues. CDR1 is SNHLY, CDR2 FYNNEI, per germline. V was pared by 6 bases and J by 6 bases, with 11 bases of the junction left unmatched. This receptor was obtained from an adult in good health. The sample in question was peripheral blood, obtained on day 0 of AZD1222 vaccination. The J gene is TRBJ1-5, the V gene TRBV2; 7 bases match TRBD1. The CDR3 DNA reads as TGTGCCAGCAGAGGGGGCCCCGCTTTAGGTCAGCCCCAGCATTTT. This gives the protein CASRGGPALGQPQHF. Using reference TRBV2 and TRBJ1-5 for the parts outside the CDR3, the full variable domain is EPEVTQTPSHQVTQMGQEVILRCVPISNHLYFYWYRQILGQKVEFLVSFYNNEISEKSEIFDDQFSVERPDGSNFTLKIRSTKLEDSAMYFCASRGGPALGQPQHFGDGTRLSIL.